The present T cell receptor beta chain was sequenced within a study of T cells in Graves' hyperthyroidism and ophthalmopathy. Overall study results and limits: The authors' 13 V-J model separated ophthalmopathy from stable hyperthyroidism. Researchers found most expanded thyroid clonotypes above 0.001 in blood as well.

A remark on this clonotype: Its cognate antigen is unknown. A much larger clone is a single base away; this may be a read error.

Authors of the study amplified TCR beta CDR3 regions from RNA transcripts. First-round RT-PCR with HTBI primers amplified the TCR CDR3 region. TCRdb ran MiXCR on the multiplex PCR reads and lists one entry per CDR3 protein. The sample carries hundreds of thousands of distinct CDR3 sequences, about 14% recorded once. Inclusion characteristics of ophthalmopathy patients comprised a Clinical Activity Score of at least 3, a NOSPECS grade of at least 4, and duration under 3 months. The study excluded patients with uncontrolled infection, other autoimmune disease, pregnancy or lactation. In germline, CDR1 is SNHLY, CDR2 FYNNEI. There are 12 residues in the CDR3. Trimming pared 8 bases from V and 7 bases from J, leaving 15 bases between.

Sequences were obtained from blood. V and J are TRBV2 and TRBJ2-7, with D possibly called TRBD1 or TRBD2 (5 bases each). The source is a man aged 18 to 35 with Graves' ophthalmopathy. CDR3 bases: TGTGCCAGCTCACGGGACGGGGATGAGCAGTACTTC. Its protein is CASSRDGDEQYF. The full variable domain, its missing parts supplied by reference TRBV2 and TRBJ2-7, is EPEVTQTPSHQVTQMGQEVILRCVPISNHLYFYWYRQILGQKVEFLVSFYNNEISEKSEIFDDQFSVERPDGSNFTLKIRSTKLEDSAMYFCASSRDGDEQYFGPGTRLTVT.